The 6 T cell receptor beta chains below were found in one sample sequenced in a study of CD8+CD57+ T cells in acquired aplastic anemia. Genomic DNA constituted the template upon which TCR beta VDJ and CDR3 profiling was performed. TCRdb reprocessed the reads via MiXCR and lists one record per CDR3 protein. The sample carries some 190,000 distinct CDR3 sequences, roughly half recorded once. Sequencing was done on a sample of sorted CD4+, CD8+, or CD8+CD57+ T cells (not recorded which) from PBMCs. Every receptor here comes from a human donor in good health, serving as a control.

This clonotype was seen ten or more times. The chain recombines TRBV6-5 with TRBJ2-7, with 7 bases that match TRBD1. Germline CDR1 and CDR2: MNHEY and SVGAGI. CDR3 length: 16 amino acids. V was clipped by 0 bases and J by 1 base; unmatched bases: 6. The CDR3 sequence: CASSYSAPGQSYEQYF. For the CDR3, the DNA is TGTGCCAGCAGTTACTCGGCCCCGGGACAGTCCTACGAGCAGTACTTC.

This clonotype was counted a single time. V gene TRBV7-9 combines with J gene TRBJ1-5; D gene ambiguous. Germline CDR1 is SEHNR and CDR2 is FQNEAQ (reference sequence). The CDR3 spans 13 residues. Trimming took off 8 bases at V and 7 bases at J, with 15 bases between the two ends. CDR3 sequence (DNA): TGTGCCAGCTGGCGGCAGAATACCCAGCCCCAGCATTTT. Residues: CASWRQNTQPQHF.

This clonotype appeared many times. The V and J genes are TRBV25-1 and TRBJ1-2; 7 nucleotides agree with TRBD1. The CDR3 length is 13 residues. V was pared by 7 bases and J by 2 bases, with 4 bases of the junction left unmatched. CDR1 and CDR2 from the germline V gene are MGHDK and SYGVNS. CDR3 in DNA: TGTGCCAGCAATCCGACAGGGAACTATGGCTACACCTTC. Protein sequence: CASNPTGNYGYTF.

The chain recombines TRBV12-3 or TRBV12-4 with TRBJ1-2; D remains unclear. CDR3 length: 11 amino acids. The V end lost 6 bases, the J end lost 3 bases, and 5 bases lay between the germline ends. The CDR3: CASRRDYGYTF. The CDR3 DNA is TGTGCCAGCAGAAGGGACTATGGCTACACCTTC.

V usage is TRBV29-1 and J usage is TRBJ1-1; D is undetermined. CDR1 is SQVTM and CDR2 is ANQGSEA in the germline V gene. The CDR3 loop spans 15 amino acids. Trimming removed 2 bases from V and 2 bases from J, with 15 bases in between. The CDR3 reads CSVEQFYTDNTEAFF. The CDR3 nucleotides are TGCAGCGTTGAACAGTTTTATACGGATAACACTGAAGCTTTCTTT. Full variable domain (outside the CDR3, taken from reference TRBV29-1 and TRBJ1-1): SAVISQKPSRDICQRGTSLTIQCQVDSQVTMMFWYRQQPGQSLTLIATANQGSEATYESGFVIDKFPISRPNLTFSTLTVSNMSPEDSSIYLCSVEQFYTDNTEAFFGQGTRLTVV.

In this sample, this clonotype turned up once. This chain connects TRBV7-6 to TRBJ2-2, with D maybe TRBD1 (6 bases). The ends were cut back, 5 bases at V and 11 bases at J, with 12 bases in the middle. Germline assignment: CDR1 SGHVS and CDR2 FNYEAQ. This CDR3 region has 12 residues. The CDR3 coding sequence is TGTGCCAGCAGCAAACAGGGTGGTGAGCTGTTTTTT. It encodes CASSKQGGELFF.